The entry that follows covers one TCR beta chain sequence. RNA transcripts yielded amplified TCR beta CDR3 regions. A first-round RT-PCR of the TCR CDR3 used the HTBI primer set. TCRdb re-called the multiplex PCR reads with MiXCR, one entry per CDR3 protein. The sample includes some 400,000 distinct CDR3 sequences, roughly 14% of them seen just once. Germline V gives CDR1 ENHRY, CDR2 SYGVKD. V lost 6 bases and J 6 bases, leaving 9 bases between the germline ends. This CDR3 has 13 residues. This entry belongs to a study of T cells in Graves' hyperthyroidism and ophthalmopathy. The sequenced sample was blood. The rearrangement uses TRBV10-3 and TRBJ1-6; D remains ambiguous. This TCR derives from a young man with Graves' hyperthyroidism that later progressed to Graves' ophthalmopathy. This CDR3 is CAISRESNSPLHF. The CDR3 bases are TGTGCCATCAGCCGGGAAAGTAATTCACCCCTCCACTTT.